This T cell receptor (beta chain) was sequenced in a study of OX40 agonist ivuxolimab in advanced cancers. Turning to the study itself: In this cohort, patients received ivuxolimab, an agonistic anti-OX40 (CD134) antibody. In this trial design, patients received ivuxolimab intravenously at 0.01 to 10 mg/kg every 2 weeks. Enrollees could have had prior anti-PD-1, anti-PD-L1 or anti-CTLA-4 therapy, which 40% to 45% had received.

This CDR3 comprises 13 residues. Germline lookup yields CDR1 SEHNR and CDR2 FQNEAQ (reference sequence). V shed 4 bases and J shed 5 bases, with 12 bases lying between them. The method was immunoSEQ multiplex PCR; TCRdb's version includes in-frame clones alone and lacks a portion of them. The table records roughly 86,000 clones, 85% to 95% of them present only once. Exclusion applied to patients with autoimmune disease history or systemic immunosuppression. This receptor was taken from an adult with an advanced solid tumor such as melanoma, head and neck, liver or kidney cancer. Sample: CD4+ or CD8+ T cells sorted from blood, taken in a trial of the OX40 agonist ivuxolimab. V and J are TRBV7-9 and TRBJ2-7, with D possibly being TRBD2 (6 bases). CDR3 region: CASSSAGGNEQYF. The CDR3 nucleotides read TGTGCCAGCAGCTCCGCCGGGGGAAACGAGCAGTACTTC.